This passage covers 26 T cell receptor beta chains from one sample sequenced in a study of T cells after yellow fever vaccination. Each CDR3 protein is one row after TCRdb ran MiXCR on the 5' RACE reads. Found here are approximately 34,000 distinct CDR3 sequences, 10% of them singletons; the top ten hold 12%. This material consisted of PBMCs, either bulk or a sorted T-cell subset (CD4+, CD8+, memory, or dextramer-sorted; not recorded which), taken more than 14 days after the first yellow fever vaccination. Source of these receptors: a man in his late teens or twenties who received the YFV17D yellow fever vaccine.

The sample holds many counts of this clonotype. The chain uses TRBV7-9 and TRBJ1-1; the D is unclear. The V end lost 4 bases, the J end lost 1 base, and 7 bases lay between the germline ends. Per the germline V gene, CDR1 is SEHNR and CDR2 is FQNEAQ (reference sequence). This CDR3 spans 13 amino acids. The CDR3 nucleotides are TGTGCCAGCAGCTCCCTCTCGAACACTGAAGCTTTCTTT. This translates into CASSSLSNTEAFF.

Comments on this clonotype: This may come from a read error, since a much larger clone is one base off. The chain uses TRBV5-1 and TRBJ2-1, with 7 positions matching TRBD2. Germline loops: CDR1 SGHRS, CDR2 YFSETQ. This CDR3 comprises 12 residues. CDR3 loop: CASNLVSGEQFF. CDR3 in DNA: TGCGCCAGCAACTTGGTTAGCGGGGAGCAGTTCTTC.

The CDR3 region has the DNA TGTGCCAGCAGTTACTCGAGGGGGCAGGGGAGGCTCCATCAGCCCCAGCATTTT. Translation gives CASSYSRGQGRLHQPQHF. This sequence joins TRBV6-5 and TRBJ1-5; 7 positions match TRBD1. This CDR3 comprises 18 residues. Germline CDR1 and CDR2: MNHEY and SVGAGI. V lost 0 bases, J lost 5 bases, and 13 bases stayed unmatched.

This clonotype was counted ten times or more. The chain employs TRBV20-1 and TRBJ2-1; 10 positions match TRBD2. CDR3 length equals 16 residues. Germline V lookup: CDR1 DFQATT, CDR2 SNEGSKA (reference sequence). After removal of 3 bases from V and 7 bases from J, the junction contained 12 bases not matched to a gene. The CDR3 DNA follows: TGCAGTGCTAGGCCCCTCCTAGCGGGGGTGACAAATGAGCAGTTCTTC. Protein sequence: CSARPLLAGVTNEQFF.

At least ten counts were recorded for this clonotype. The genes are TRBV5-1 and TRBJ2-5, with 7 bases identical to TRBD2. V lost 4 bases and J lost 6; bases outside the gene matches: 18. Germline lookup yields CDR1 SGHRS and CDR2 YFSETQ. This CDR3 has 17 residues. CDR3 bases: TGCGCCAGCAGCGACGGAGTACTAGCGCAAGCCCTTAAGACCCAGTACTTC. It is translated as CASSDGVLAQALKTQYF.

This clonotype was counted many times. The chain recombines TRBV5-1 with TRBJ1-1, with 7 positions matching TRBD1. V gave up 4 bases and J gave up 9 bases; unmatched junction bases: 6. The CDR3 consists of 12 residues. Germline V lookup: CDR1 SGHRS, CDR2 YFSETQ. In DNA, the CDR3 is TGCGCCAGCAGCGAGGGGACAGAGAAAGCTTTCTTT. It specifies CASSEGTEKAFF.

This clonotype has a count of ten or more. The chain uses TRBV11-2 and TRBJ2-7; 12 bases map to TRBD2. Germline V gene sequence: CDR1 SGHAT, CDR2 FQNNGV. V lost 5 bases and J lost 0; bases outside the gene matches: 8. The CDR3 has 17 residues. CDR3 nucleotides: TGTGCCAGCAGCACCCGGACTAGCGGGACCATCTCCTACGAGCAGTACTTC. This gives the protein CASSTRTSGTISYEQYF.

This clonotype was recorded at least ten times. The CDR3 here is CAISEGGPTNYGYTF. The DNA of the CDR3 is TGTGCCATCAGTGAGGGCGGTCCGACTAACTATGGCTACACCTTC. The rearrangement uses TRBV10-3 and TRBJ1-2; unclear D gene. Trimming stripped 2 bases from V and 0 bases from J, with 10 bases between. Germline-derived CDR1 and CDR2 are ENHRY and SYGVKD. The CDR3 length is 15 residues.

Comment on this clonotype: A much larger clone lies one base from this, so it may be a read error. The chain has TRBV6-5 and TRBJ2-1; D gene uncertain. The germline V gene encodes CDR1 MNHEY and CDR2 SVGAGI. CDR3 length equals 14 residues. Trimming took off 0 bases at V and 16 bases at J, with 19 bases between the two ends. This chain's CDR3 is CASSYSAVGRPLFF. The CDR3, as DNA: TGTGCCAGCAGTTACTCCGCCGTAGGGCGGCCCCTCTTCTTC.

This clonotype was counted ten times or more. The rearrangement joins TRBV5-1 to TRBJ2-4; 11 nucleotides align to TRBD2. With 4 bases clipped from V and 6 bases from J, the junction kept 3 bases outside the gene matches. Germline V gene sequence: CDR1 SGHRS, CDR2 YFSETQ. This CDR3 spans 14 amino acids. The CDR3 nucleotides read TGCGCCAGCAGCGCTACTAGCGGGGGAAACATTCAGTACTTC. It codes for CASSATSGGNIQYF.

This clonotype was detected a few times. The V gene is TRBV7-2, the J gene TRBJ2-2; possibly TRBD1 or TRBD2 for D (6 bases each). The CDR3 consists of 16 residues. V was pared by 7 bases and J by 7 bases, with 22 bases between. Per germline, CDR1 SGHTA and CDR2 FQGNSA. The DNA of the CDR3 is TGTGCCAGCACCAACTCCAGGGGAGGTATGGGCGGGGAGCTGTTTTTT. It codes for CASTNSRGGMGGELFF.

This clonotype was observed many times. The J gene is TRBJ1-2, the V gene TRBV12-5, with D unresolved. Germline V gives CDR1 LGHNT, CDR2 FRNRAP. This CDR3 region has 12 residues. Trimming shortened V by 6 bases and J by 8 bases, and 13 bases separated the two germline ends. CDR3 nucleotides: TGTGCTAGTGGCCTTGAAAACGGGGGCTACACCTTC. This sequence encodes CASGLENGGYTF.

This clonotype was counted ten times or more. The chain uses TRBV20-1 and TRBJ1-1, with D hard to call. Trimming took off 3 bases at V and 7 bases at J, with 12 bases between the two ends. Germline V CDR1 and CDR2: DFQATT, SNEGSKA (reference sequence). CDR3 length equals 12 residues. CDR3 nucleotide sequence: TGCAGTGCTAGCAGGCGTGGGGTTGAAGCTTTCTTT. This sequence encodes CSASRRGVEAFF.

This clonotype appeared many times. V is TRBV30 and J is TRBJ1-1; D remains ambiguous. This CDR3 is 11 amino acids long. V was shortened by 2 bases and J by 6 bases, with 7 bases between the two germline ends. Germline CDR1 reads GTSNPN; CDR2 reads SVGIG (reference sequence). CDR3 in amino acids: CAWSPLAEAFF. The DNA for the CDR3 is TGTGCCTGGAGTCCCTTGGCTGAAGCTTTCTTT.

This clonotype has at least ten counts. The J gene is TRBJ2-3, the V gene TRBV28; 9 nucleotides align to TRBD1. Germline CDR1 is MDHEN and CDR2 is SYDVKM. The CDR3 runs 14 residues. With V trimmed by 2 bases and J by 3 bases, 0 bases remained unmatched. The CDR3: CASSLGQGTDTQYF. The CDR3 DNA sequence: TGTGCCAGCAGTTTAGGACAGGGGACAGATACGCAGTATTTT.

The CDR3 here is CASSPGLEGPTDTQYF. For the CDR3, the DNA is TGTGCCAGCAGTCCGGGACTAGAGGGGCCGACAGATACGCAGTATTTT. This chain uses TRBV5-4 with TRBJ2-3, with 8 bases that match TRBD2. Germline V CDR1 and CDR2: SGHNT, YYREEE (reference sequence). This CDR3 region has 16 residues. The trim removed 5 bases at V and 3 bases at J, leaving 11 bases unmatched.

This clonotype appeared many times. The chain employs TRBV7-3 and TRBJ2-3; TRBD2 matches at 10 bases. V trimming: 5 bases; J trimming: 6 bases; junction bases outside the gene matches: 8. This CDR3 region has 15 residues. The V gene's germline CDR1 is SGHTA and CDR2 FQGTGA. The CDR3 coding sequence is TGTGCCAGCAGCCTGAGACTAGCGGGTGGTGATACGCAGTATTTT. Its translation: CASSLRLAGGDTQYF.

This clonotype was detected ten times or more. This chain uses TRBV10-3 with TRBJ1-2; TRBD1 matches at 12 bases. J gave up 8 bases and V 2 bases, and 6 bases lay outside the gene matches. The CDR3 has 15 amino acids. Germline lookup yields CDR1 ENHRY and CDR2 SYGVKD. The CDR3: CAISEAPGQGAGYTF. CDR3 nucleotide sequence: TGTGCCATCAGTGAGGCCCCGGGACAGGGGGCAGGCTACACCTTC.

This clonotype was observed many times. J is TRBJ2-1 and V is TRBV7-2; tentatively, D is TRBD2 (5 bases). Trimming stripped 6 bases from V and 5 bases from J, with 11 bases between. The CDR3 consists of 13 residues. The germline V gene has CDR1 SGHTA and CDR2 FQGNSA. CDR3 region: CASRLGADNEQFF. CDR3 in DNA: TGTGCCAGCAGGCTCGGAGCGGACAATGAGCAGTTCTTC.

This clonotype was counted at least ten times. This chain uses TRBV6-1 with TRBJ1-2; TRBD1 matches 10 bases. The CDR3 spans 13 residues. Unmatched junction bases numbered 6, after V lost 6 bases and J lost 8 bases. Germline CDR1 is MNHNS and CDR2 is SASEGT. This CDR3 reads CASRRGTGAGYTF. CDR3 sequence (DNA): TGTGCCAGCAGACGAGGGACAGGGGCGGGCTACACCTTC.

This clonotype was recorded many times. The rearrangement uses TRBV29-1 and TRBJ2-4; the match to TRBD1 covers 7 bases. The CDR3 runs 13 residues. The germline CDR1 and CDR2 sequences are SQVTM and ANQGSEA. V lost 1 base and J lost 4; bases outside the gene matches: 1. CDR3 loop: CSVEGQGKNIQYF. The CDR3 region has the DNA TGCAGCGTTGAAGGACAGGGAAAAAACATTCAGTACTTC.

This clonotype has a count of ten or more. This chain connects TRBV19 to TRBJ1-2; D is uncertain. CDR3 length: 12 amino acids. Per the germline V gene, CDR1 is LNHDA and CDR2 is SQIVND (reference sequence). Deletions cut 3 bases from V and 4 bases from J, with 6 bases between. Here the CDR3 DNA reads TGTGCCAGTAGTATTCGGAGCTATGGCTACACCTTC. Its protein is CASSIRSYGYTF.

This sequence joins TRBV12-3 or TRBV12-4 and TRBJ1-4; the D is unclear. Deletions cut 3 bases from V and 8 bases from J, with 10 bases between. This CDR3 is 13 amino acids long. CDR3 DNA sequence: TGTGCCAGCAGTTTTCATGATGGGGAAAAACTGTTTTTT. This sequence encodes CASSFHDGEKLFF.

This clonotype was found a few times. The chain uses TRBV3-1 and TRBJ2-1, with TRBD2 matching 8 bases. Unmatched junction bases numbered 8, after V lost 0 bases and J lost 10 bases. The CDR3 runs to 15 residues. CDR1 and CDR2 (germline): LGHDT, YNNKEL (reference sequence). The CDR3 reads CASSQDAGGAPEQFF. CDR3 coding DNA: TGTGCCAGCAGCCAAGATGCCGGGGGGGCCCCCGAGCAGTTCTTC.

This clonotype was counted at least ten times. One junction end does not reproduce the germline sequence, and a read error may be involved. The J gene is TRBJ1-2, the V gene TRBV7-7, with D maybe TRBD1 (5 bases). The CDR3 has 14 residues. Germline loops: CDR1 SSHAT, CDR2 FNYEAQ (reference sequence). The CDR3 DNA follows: TGTGCTAGCAGCTTAAGGCAGGGCAACTATGGCTACACCTTC. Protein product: CASSLRQGNYGYTF.

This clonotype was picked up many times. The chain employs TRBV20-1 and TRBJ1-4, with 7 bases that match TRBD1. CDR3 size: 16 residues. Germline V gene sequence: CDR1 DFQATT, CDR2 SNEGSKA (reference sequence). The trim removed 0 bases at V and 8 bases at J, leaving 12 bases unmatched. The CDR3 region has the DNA TGCAGTGCTAGAGATCAGTGGGACAGAGGACAAGAAAAACTGTTTTTT. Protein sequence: CSARDQWDRGQEKLFF.